This TCR beta chain originates from a study of shared clonotypes between healthy human individuals. Naive CD8 populations comprised CD45RO-negative cells positively selected for CCR7, excluding terminally differentiated effector memory CD45RA+ cells. The length of the CDR3 is 15 residues. V lost 1 base, J lost 7 bases, and 14 bases lay in between. Germline V gene lookup returns CDR1 SGHAT and CDR2 FQNNGV. Sequencing was performed with immunoSEQ multiplex PCR; in TCRdb, only in-frame clones are kept and a portion is missing. Altogether roughly 2,000,000 clones are present, about 95% being singletons, with the ten largest covering 0.9% to 1.5%.

Specimen: naive CD8+ T cells sorted from blood. The chain is built from TRBV11-2 and TRBJ2-1, with D perhaps matching TRBD2 (6 bases). This clonotype originated in a man aged 18 to 30 in good health. This CDR3 is CASSLVSSVGNEQFF. DNA of the CDR3: TGTGCCAGCAGCTTAGTGTCTAGCGTCGGAAATGAGCAGTTCTTC.